These 30 T cell receptor beta chains were all obtained from the same sample, sequenced in a study of T cell responses to AZD1222 COVID-19 vaccine. Only in-frame clones appear in the TCRdb table, and some are missing; sequencing was by immunoSEQ multiplex PCR. Among about 130,000 clones, around 90% were seen once, and the ten largest hold approximately 1.4%. Sequenced here: peripheral blood, sampled on day 0 of AZD1222 vaccination. These receptors originate from an adult in good health.

The chain recombines TRBV7-8 with TRBJ2-3; D is perhaps TRBD2 (6 bases). CDR1 and CDR2 (germline): SGHVS, FQNEAQ. The V and J ends lost 5 bases and 2 bases respectively, with 23 bases between them. CDR3 length: 18 amino acids. In DNA form, the CDR3 reads TGTGCCAGCAGCCCTGCCCCTAATCGCCGGGGGAACACAGATACGCAGTATTTT. Translation: CASSPAPNRRGNTDTQYF.

The V gene is TRBV28, the J gene TRBJ1-5; a possible D gene is TRBD1 (5 bases). CDR1 is MDHEN, CDR2 SYDVKM, per germline. The CDR3 has 13 residues. V was clipped by 8 bases and J by 7 bases, with 15 bases between them. The CDR3 loop reads CASRLGAPQPQHF. The CDR3 coding sequence is TGTGCCAGCCGGTTAGGGGCTCCCCAGCCCCAGCATTTT. Together with reference TRBV28 and TRBJ1-5, the CDR3 gives the full variable domain: DVKVTQSSRYLVKRTGEKVFLECVQDMDHENMFWYRQDPGLGLRLIYFSYDVKMKEKGDIPEGYSVSREKKERFSLILESASTNQTSMYLCASRLGAPQPQHFGDGTRLSIL.

This clone was observed a single time. This rearrangement joins TRBV5-1 to TRBJ2-1, with D possibly called TRBD1 or TRBD2 (5 bases each). V lost 3 bases and J lost 6, with 16 bases in between. Germline CDR1 is SGHRS and CDR2 is YFSETQ. CDR3 size: 15 residues. CDR3 protein: CASSWDRGPSNEQFF. For the CDR3, the DNA is TGCGCCAGCAGCTGGGACCGAGGACCCTCCAATGAGCAGTTCTTC.

The rearrangement uses TRBV4-1 and TRBJ2-1; D not resolved. This CDR3 is 14 amino acids long. Looked up from germline, CDR1 is MGHRA and CDR2 is YSYEKL. The ends were cut back, 1 base at V and 2 bases at J, with 6 bases in the middle. The CDR3 loop is CASSQAKPYNEQFF. As DNA, the CDR3 is TGCGCCAGCAGCCAAGCTAAGCCCTACAATGAGCAGTTCTTC.

The V call is TRBV14, the J call TRBJ2-1, with D perhaps matching TRBD1 or TRBD2 (5 bases each). The CDR3 is 14 residues long. V shed 1 base and J shed 9 bases, with 13 bases lying between them. Germline V gene data show CDR1 as SGHDN and CDR2 as FVKESK. The CDR3 region is CASSQARGAGEQFF. CDR3 nucleotide sequence: TGTGCCAGCAGCCAAGCTCGAGGGGCGGGTGAGCAGTTCTTC.

The genes are TRBV9 and TRBJ2-3; TRBD2 matches at 7 bases. Trimming removed 0 bases from V and 1 base from J; junction bases left unmatched: 8. The CDR3 is made up of 17 amino acids. Germline lookup yields CDR1 SGDLS and CDR2 YYNGEE. CDR3 sequence reads: CASSVGRGGLRTDTQYF. The CDR3 nucleotides are TGTGCCAGCAGCGTAGGGCGCGGGGGACTCCGCACAGATACGCAGTATTTT.

The J gene is TRBJ2-1, the V gene TRBV27; D is perhaps TRBD2 (6 bases). CDR3 length: 14 residues. The V gene lost 4 bases and the J gene lost 9 bases, with 16 bases spanning the gap. CDR1 and CDR2 (germline): MNHEY, SMNVEV (reference sequence). The CDR3 protein is CASSWDSGVGEQFF. CDR3 DNA sequence: TGTGCCAGCAGTTGGGACTCGGGGGTTGGTGAGCAGTTCTTC.

This chain connects TRBV2 to TRBJ2-7, with 9 bases lining up with TRBD1. Unmatched junction bases numbered 11, after V lost 7 bases and J lost 7 bases. Germline V gives CDR1 SNHLY, CDR2 FYNNEI. The CDR3 is 14 amino acids. In DNA, the CDR3 is TGTGCCAGCAACCGACAGGGGGTCTCGCGGGAGCAGTACTTC. Translated, it gives CASNRQGVSREQYF. The variable domain in full, with the rest retrieved from reference TRBV2 and TRBJ2-7, is EPEVTQTPSHQVTQMGQEVILRCVPISNHLYFYWYRQILGQKVEFLVSFYNNEISEKSEIFDDQFSVERPDGSNFTLKIRSTKLEDSAMYFCASNRQGVSREQYFGPGTRLTVT.

DNA of the CDR3: TGTGCCAGCAGCAGGGACAGGGTGCAAGAGACCCAGTACTTC. It codes for CASSRDRVQETQYF. The V and J genes are TRBV9 and TRBJ2-5; TRBD1 aligns across 9 bases. Germline trimming cut 4 bases from V and 2 bases from J; bases unmatched to any gene: 3. CDR3 size: 14 residues. The germline gives CDR1 SGDLS, CDR2 YYNGEE.

This clone appeared a single time. The chain joins TRBV5-5 to TRBJ2-6; a possible D gene is TRBD1 (6 bases). V dropped 2 bases and J dropped 0 bases, with 9 bases sitting between them. From germline, CDR1 is SGHKS and CDR2 YYEKEE (reference sequence). The CDR3 loop spans 16 amino acids. This CDR3 is CASSFTGNSGANVLTF. The CDR3 DNA reads TGTGCCAGCAGCTTTACAGGGAACTCTGGGGCCAACGTCCTGACTTTC.

The chain carries TRBV5-8 and TRBJ1-1; 8 positions agree with TRBD1. Trimming took 1 base from V and 4 from J; bases not matched to a gene: 6. CDR3 length: 15 residues. Germline values: CDR1 SGHTS, CDR2 YDEGEE. CDR3 nucleotides: TGTGCCAGCAGCTTGTGGCAGGGGGCTCGCACTGAAGCTTTCTTT. This gives the protein CASSLWQGARTEAFF.

The chain employs TRBV29-1 and TRBJ2-6, with D tentatively TRBD1 (6 bases). Trimming left V 4 bases short and J 2 bases short, with 9 bases between. The CDR3 has 14 residues. CDR1 and CDR2 (germline): SQVTM, ANQGSEA. The DNA for the CDR3 is TGCAGCGTTGGACAGGAGCCTGGGGCCAACGTCCTGACTTTC. It codes for CSVGQEPGANVLTF.

The CDR3 nucleotides are TGCGCCAGCAAGGGGGGTGGGGGTGAAGCTTTCTTT. Amino acid sequence: CASKGGGGEAFF. The rearrangement joins TRBV4-1 to TRBJ1-1; tentative D call: TRBD1 (6 bases). The V end was cut by 7 bases, the J end by 7 bases, with 13 bases between. CDR1 is MGHRA and CDR2 is YSYEKL in the germline V gene. The CDR3 has 12 amino acids.

The chain couples TRBV6-5 to TRBJ2-3; possible D gene TRBD2, 6 bases. Germline V gene lookup returns CDR1 MNHEY and CDR2 SVGAGI. This CDR3 spans 15 amino acids. The ends were cut back, 5 bases at V and 0 bases at J, with 12 bases in the middle. CDR3 region: CASSMLGTSTDTQYF. The CDR3 DNA is TGTGCCAGCAGTATGTTGGGGACTAGCACAGATACGCAGTATTTT.

The rearrangement links TRBV6-5 to TRBJ1-4; 7 bases map to TRBD1. The CDR3 covers 15 residues. The germline V gene has CDR1 MNHEY and CDR2 SVGAGI. The junction had 10 bases not matched to a gene; V was cut back by 8 bases and J by 4 bases. CDR3 in DNA: TGTGCCAGCTCGCTCGGACAGGTCCTTAATGAAAAACTGTTTTTT. Its translation: CASSLGQVLNEKLFF.

The V gene is TRBV10-3, the J gene TRBJ1-2; possibly TRBD1 for D (5 bases). The CDR3 is 14 residues long. Germline V lookup: CDR1 ENHRY, CDR2 SYGVKD. Deletions cut 6 bases from V and 2 bases from J, with 13 bases between. CDR3 DNA: TGTGCCATCAGCGGGAAGGGGCCGAACTATGGCTACACCTTC. It is translated as CAISGKGPNYGYTF.

The chain couples TRBV29-1 to TRBJ2-7, with 8 bases aligning to TRBD2. V gave up 6 bases and J gave up 3 bases; unmatched junction bases: 4. There are 12 residues in the CDR3. Germline CDR1 SQVTM, CDR2 ANQGSEA. The CDR3 coding sequence is TGCAGCGTACTAGCGGCCTACTACGAGCAGTACTTC. It specifies CSVLAAYYEQYF.

This clone was seen once. V is TRBV2 and J is TRBJ1-6, with D hard to call. CDR1 and CDR2 (germline): SNHLY, FYNNEI. This CDR3 region has 12 residues. The ends were cut back, 2 bases at V and 15 bases at J, with 11 bases in the middle. In DNA form, the CDR3 reads TGTGCCAGCAGTGAAAACAGTCGGCTCCTCCACTTT. This translates into CASSENSRLLHF.

The rearrangement uses TRBV6-5 and TRBJ2-7; D remains ambiguous. Germline V CDR1 and CDR2: MNHEY, SVGAGI. This CDR3 is 13 amino acids long. With 0 bases removed from V and 3 bases from J, the gap between germline ends came to 6 bases. The CDR3 loop is CASSYSTGYEQYF. As DNA, the CDR3 is TGTGCCAGCAGTTACTCGACTGGCTACGAGCAGTACTTC.

V gene TRBV28 combines with J gene TRBJ2-5; D ambiguous. The V and J ends lost 5 bases and 5 bases respectively, with 12 bases between them. Germline assignment: CDR1 MDHEN and CDR2 SYDVKM. This CDR3 has 13 residues. CDR3 region: CASSPWGEETQYF. The DNA of the CDR3 is TGTGCCAGCAGTCCGTGGGGTGAGGAGACCCAGTACTTC.

The genes are TRBV27 and TRBJ2-6, with 7 nucleotides matching TRBD1. Trimming at V came to 6 bases and at J to 0 bases, leaving 11 bases not matched to a gene. The CDR3 has 18 residues. From germline, CDR1 is MNHEY and CDR2 SMNVEV (reference sequence). The CDR3 DNA reads TGTGCCAGCAGCTTGCGCCCGGGACAGTCCTCTGGGGCCAACGTCCTGACTTTC. This sequence encodes CASSLRPGQSSGANVLTF.

This clone was recorded once. V gene TRBV7-2 combines with J gene TRBJ2-5; 11 bases line up with TRBD2. Looked up from germline, CDR1 is SGHTA and CDR2 is FQGNSA. The CDR3 is 14 amino acids. Unmatched junction bases numbered 5, after V lost 4 bases and J lost 7 bases. CDR3 nucleotide sequence: TGTGCCAGCAGCTATAGCGGGGGGGGAGGGACCCAGTACTTC. Encoded protein: CASSYSGGGGTQYF. The entire variable domain, with the rest obtained from reference TRBV7-2 and TRBJ2-5, is as follows: GAGVSQSPSNKVTEKGKDVELRCDPISGHTALYWYRQSLGQGLEFLIYFQGNSAPDKSGLPSDRFSAERTGGSVSTLTIQRTQQEDSAVYLCASSYSGGGGTQYFGPGTRLLVL.

The count of this clone is one. This rearrangement joins TRBV6-5 to TRBJ1-3, with 8 bases lining up with TRBD1. This CDR3 has 14 residues. Trimming took 6 bases from V and 11 from J; bases not matched to a gene: 12. Germline V lookup: CDR1 MNHEY, CDR2 SVGAGI. Here the CDR3 DNA reads TGTGCCAGCAGGGGCGGGACAGGATTTTCTTCCATATATTTT. Its protein product is CASRGGTGFSSIYF.

This clone was seen a few times. The gene calls are TRBV30 and TRBJ2-7, with 7 positions matching TRBD2. This CDR3 has 15 residues. Germline values: CDR1 GTSNPN, CDR2 SVGIG (reference sequence). J gave up 4 bases and V 6 bases, and 15 bases lay outside the gene matches. The CDR3 sequence: CACGSAASGPYEQYF. The CDR3 DNA reads as TGTGCCTGTGGGAGTGCGGCTAGCGGCCCTTACGAGCAGTACTTC.

This clone was seen more than once but under ten times. The V and J genes are TRBV24-1 and TRBJ1-5; no clear D. This CDR3 has 14 amino acids. Germline V gene lookup returns CDR1 KGHDR and CDR2 SFDVKD. The V and J ends lost 4 bases and 0 bases respectively, with 6 bases between them. The CDR3 DNA reads as TGTGCCACCAGTGAAGGGTCTAGCAATCAGCCCCAGCATTTT. This gives the protein CATSEGSSNQPQHF.

The chain has TRBV29-1 and TRBJ2-1; D is tentatively TRBD1 or TRBD2 (5 bases each). The CDR3 is 12 amino acids. Germline V CDR1 and CDR2: SQVTM, ANQGSEA. With 3 bases removed from V and 8 bases from J, the gap between germline ends came to 11 bases. DNA for the CDR3: TGCAGCGTTGACGTGGGGACCTATGAGCAGTTCTTC. This codes for CSVDVGTYEQFF.

This clone was found a few times. This sequence joins TRBV24-1 and TRBJ2-7, with 7 positions matching TRBD2. After removal of 5 bases from V and 0 bases from J, the junction contained 0 bases not matched to a gene. Germline-derived CDR1 and CDR2 are KGHDR and SFDVKD. The CDR3 contains 13 residues. In DNA form, the CDR3 reads TGTGCCACCAGTGGGGGGGGCTCCTACGAGCAGTACTTC. Its translation is CATSGGGSYEQYF.

V and J are TRBV24-1 and TRBJ1-2; possibly TRBD1 for D (5 bases). Deletions cut 9 bases from V and 5 bases from J, with 21 bases between. Germline CDR1 is KGHDR and CDR2 is SFDVKD. The CDR3 length is 15 residues. The CDR3: CATWGGWQGLYGYTF. In nucleotides, the CDR3 is TGTGCCACCTGGGGGGGGTGGCAGGGTCTTTATGGCTACACCTTC.

The chain uses TRBV7-3 and TRBJ2-7; 9 bases match TRBD1. This CDR3 is 16 amino acids long. V gave up 0 bases and J gave up 4 bases; unmatched junction bases: 7. CDR1 is SGHTA and CDR2 is FQGTGA in the germline V gene. In DNA form, the CDR3 reads TGTGCCAGCAGCTTAACGGGGGGACAGGGTACATACGAGCAGTACTTC. Its translation: CASSLTGGQGTYEQYF.

V gene TRBV5-6 combines with J gene TRBJ1-2; maybe TRBD1 (6 bases). Between the trimmed V and J ends, which lost 3 bases and 2 bases, there was a span of 11 bases. From germline, CDR1 is SGHDT and CDR2 YYEEEE. This CDR3 spans 14 amino acids. As DNA, the CDR3 is TGTGCCAGCAGCTCGGGGGGCGGGAACTATGGCTACACCTTC. Protein product: CASSSGGGNYGYTF.